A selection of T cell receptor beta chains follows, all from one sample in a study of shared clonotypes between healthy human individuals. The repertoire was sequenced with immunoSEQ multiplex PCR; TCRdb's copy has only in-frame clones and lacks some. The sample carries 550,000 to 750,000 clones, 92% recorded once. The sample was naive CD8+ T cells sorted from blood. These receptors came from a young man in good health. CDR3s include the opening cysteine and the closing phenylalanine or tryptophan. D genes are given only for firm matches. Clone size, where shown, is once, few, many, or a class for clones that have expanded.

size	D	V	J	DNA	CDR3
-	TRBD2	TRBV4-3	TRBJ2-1	TGCGCCAGCAGCCAAGAAACAGCGGGAGGGCTTTACAATGAGCAGTTCTTC	CASSQETAGGLYNEQFF
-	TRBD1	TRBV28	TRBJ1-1	TGTGCCAGCAGTCCGGACAGGAGGGTTCTGAACACTGAAGCTTTCTTT	CASSPDRRVLNTEAFF
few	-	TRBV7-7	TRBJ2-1	TGTGCTAGCAGCTTTGGGCTCGGGGCCAATGAGCAGTTCTTC	CASSFGLGANEQFF
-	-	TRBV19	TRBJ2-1	TGTGCCAGTAGTATGACAGGTAGCTCCTACAATGAGCAGTTCTTC	CASSMTGSSYNEQFF
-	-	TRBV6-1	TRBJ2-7	TGTGCCAGCAGTGCGGTTGGCGAGCAGTACTTC	CASSAVGEQYF
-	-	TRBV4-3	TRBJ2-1	TGCGCCAGCAGTACAGGTGGGTTCAATGAGCAGTTCTTC	CASSTGGFNEQFF
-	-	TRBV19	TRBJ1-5	TGTGCCAGTAGTATCCGGTACAGCAATCAGCCCCAGCATTTT	CASSIRYSNQPQHF
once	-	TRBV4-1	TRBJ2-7	TGCGCCAGCAGTTTCGACAGAACCTACGAGCAGTACTTC	CASSFDRTYEQYF
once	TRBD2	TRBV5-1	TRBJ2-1	TGCGCCAGCAGCGCTATAGCGGGAGAATTGAATGAGCAGTTCTTC	CASSAIAGELNEQFF
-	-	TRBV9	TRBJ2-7	TGTGCCAGCAGCGCGGGGGACAGCCTTTTCTACGAGCAGTACTTC	CASSAGDSLFYEQYF
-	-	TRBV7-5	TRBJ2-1	TGTGTCAGAAGCTTAGTTACTAGAAAGTTCTTC	CVRSLVTRKFF
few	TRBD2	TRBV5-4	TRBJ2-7	TGTGCCAGCAGCTTGGGACTAGCGGGAGACGAGCAGTACTTC	CASSLGLAGDEQYF
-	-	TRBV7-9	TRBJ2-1	TGTGCCAGCAGCTTAGCACGGGGGGCGAGTTACAATGAGCAGTTCTTC	CASSLARGASYNEQFF
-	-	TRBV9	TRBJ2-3	TGTGCCAGCAGCCTGACGGGGGTGACTAGCACAGATACGCAGTATTTT	CASSLTGVTSTDTQYF
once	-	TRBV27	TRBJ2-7	TGTGCCAGCAGCCATCAGATCTCCTACGAGCAGTACTTC	CASSHQISYEQYF
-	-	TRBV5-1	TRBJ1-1	TGCGCCAGCAGCCCTGGGGGGGAAGACACTGAAGCTTTCTTT	CASSPGGEDTEAFF
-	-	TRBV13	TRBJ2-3	TGTGCCAGCAGCTTACTTACCAGAACAGATACGCAGTATTTT	CASSLLTRTDTQYF
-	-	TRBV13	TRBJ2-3	TGTGCCAGCAGCACCGAGACATCGGATACGCAGTATTTT	CASSTETSDTQYF
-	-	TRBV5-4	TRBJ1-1	TGTGCCAGCAGCTTGGACCCTTCGCCTAACACTGAAGCTTTCTTT	CASSLDPSPNTEAFF
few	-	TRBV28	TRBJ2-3	TGTGCCAGCAGTTTCTTAGTGGCCACAGATACGCAGTATTTT	CASSFLVATDTQYF
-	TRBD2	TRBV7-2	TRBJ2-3	TGTGCCAGCAGCCGACCCGAGGTGAGCGGGAGGGCCAGCCAGTATTTT	CASSRPEVSGRASQYF
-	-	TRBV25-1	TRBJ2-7	TGTGCCAGCAGTGGGGGTCGGACTATCTACTACGAGCAGTACTTC	CASSGGRTIYYEQYF
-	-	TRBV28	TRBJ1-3	TGTGCCAGCAGTTTCAGGGTAAACGGAAACACCATATATTTT	CASSFRVNGNTIYF
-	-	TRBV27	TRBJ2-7	TGTGCCAGCAGTTTTGGGACCGGGTACGAGCAGTACTTC	CASSFGTGYEQYF
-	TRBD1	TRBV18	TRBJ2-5	TGTGCCAGCTCACCACCATTCGGACAGGAGAAAGAGACCCAGTACTTC	CASSPPFGQEKETQYF
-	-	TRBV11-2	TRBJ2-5	TGTGCCAGCAGTTTTGGAGAGACCCAGTACTTC	CASSFGETQYF
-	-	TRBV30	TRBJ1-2	TGTGCCTGGAGTGCACCCAGTCCGTGGAGAGGCTACACCTTC	CAWSAPSPWRGYTF
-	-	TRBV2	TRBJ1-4	TGTGCCAGCTTGGTAGGGACGGATGAAAAACTGTTTTTT	CASLVGTDEKLFF
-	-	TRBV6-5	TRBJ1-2	TGTGCCAGCCGAGATTACAGGGTCTATGGCTACACCTTC	CASRDYRVYGYTF
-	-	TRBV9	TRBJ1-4	TGTGCCAGCAGCGTACCAGGGGCAAATGAAAAACTGTTTTTT	CASSVPGANEKLFF
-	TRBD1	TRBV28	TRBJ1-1	TGTGCCAGCAGTTCCGGGACAGGGGTGGGCACTGAAGCTTTCTTT	CASSSGTGVGTEAFF
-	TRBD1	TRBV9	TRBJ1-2	TGTGCCAGCAGCATTGCGCGGGACAGGGGGCGGGAAGGCTACACCTTC	CASSIARDRGREGYTF
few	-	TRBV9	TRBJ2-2	TGTGCCAGCAGCGTAGGAGGAGGGACCGGGGAGCTGTTTTTT	CASSVGGGTGELFF
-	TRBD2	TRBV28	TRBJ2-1	TGTGCCAGCAGTTTTGTTCCGGGACTAGCGGGAGGCAATGAGCAGTTCTTC	CASSFVPGLAGGNEQFF
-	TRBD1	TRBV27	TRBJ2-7	TGTGCCAGCAGTTTAAGGGACAGGAAACCCTACGAGCAGTACTTC	CASSLRDRKPYEQYF
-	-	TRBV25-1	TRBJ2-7	TGTGCCAGCAGTGAAGCGGGAACCTACGAGCAGTACTTC	CASSEAGTYEQYF
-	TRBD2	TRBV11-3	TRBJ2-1	TGTGCCAGCAGCTTAAGGTCGGGACTAGCGGGGTACAATGAGCAGTTCTTC	CASSLRSGLAGYNEQFF
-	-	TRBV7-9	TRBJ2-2	TGTGCCAGCAATGACGGTCTAGCTGGACCCGGGGAGCTGTTTTTT	CASNDGLAGPGELFF
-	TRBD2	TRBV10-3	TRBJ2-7	TGTGCCATCAGTTATGGACTAGCGTTTTCCTACGAGCAGTACTTC	CAISYGLAFSYEQYF
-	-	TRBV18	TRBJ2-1	TGTGCCAGCTCCTTCTATGGTTCCGAGAGCTCCTACAATGAGCAGTTCTTC	CASSFYGSESSYNEQFF
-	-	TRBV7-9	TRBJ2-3	TGTGCCAGCAGTCCAGGGACAGATACGCAGTATTTT	CASSPGTDTQYF
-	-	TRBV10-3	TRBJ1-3	TGTGCCAACACAGGGATCTCTGGAAACACCATATATTTT	CANTGISGNTIYF
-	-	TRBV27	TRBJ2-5	TGTGCCAGCAGTAATCGTCCCATCGGGGGAGAGACCCAGTACTTC	CASSNRPIGGETQYF
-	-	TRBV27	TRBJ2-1	TGTGCCAGCAGTTGGGGCAGTAGAGGCTATGTCGATGAGCAGTTCTTC	CASSWGSRGYVDEQFF
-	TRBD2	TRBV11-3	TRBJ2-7	TGTGCCAGCAGCGGGGGAGGGTACGAGCAGTACTTC	CASSGGGYEQYF
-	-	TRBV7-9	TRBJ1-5	TGTGCCAGCAGCCAATCCGGGACGGAGTATCAGCCCCAGCATTTT	CASSQSGTEYQPQHF